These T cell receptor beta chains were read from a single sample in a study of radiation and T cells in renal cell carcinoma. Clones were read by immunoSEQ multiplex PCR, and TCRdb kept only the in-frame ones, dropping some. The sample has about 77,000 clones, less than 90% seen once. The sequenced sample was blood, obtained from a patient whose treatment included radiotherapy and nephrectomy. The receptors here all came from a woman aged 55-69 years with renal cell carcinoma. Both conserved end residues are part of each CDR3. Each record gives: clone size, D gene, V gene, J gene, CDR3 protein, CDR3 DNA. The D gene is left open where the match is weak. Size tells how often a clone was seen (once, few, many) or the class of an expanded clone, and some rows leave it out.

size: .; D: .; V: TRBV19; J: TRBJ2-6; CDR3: CASREDSGANVLTF; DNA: TGTGCCAGTAGAGAAGACTCTGGGGCCAACGTCCTGACTTTC
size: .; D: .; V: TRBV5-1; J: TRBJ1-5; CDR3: CASSLGTGGVDQPQHF; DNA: TGCGCCAGCAGCTTAGGGACCGGCGGGGTGGATCAGCCCCAGCATTTT
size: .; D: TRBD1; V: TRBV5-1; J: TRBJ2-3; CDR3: CASSKGQADTQYF; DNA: TGCGCCAGCAGCAAAGGACAGGCAGATACGCAGTATTTT
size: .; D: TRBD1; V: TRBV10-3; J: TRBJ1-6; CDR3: CATRAQPGQGSRSPLHF; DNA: TGTGCCACTAGAGCCCAACCGGGACAGGGAAGTCGATCACCCCTCCACTTT
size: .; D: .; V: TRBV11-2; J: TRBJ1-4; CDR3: CASSLDRDGRRKLFF; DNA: TGTGCCAGCAGCTTAGACCGGGACGGGCGAAGAAAACTGTTTTTT
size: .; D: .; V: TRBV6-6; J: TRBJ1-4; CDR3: CASSLDWDGNEKLFF; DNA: TGTGCCAGCAGCCTCGACTGGGACGGGAATGAAAAACTGTTTTTT
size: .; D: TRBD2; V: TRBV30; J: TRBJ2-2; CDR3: CAWSGLAGPGDSGELFF; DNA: TGTGCCTGGAGTGGACTAGCGGGGCCAGGCGATTCCGGGGAGCTGTTTTTT
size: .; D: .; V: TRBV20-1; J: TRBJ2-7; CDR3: CSANRDFEQYF; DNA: TGCAGTGCTAATCGGGACTTCGAGCAGTACTTC
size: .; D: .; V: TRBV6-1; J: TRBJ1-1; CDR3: CASRGEQGRYTEAFF; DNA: TGTGCCAGCAGGGGAGAACAGGGTAGGTACACTGAAGCTTTCTTT
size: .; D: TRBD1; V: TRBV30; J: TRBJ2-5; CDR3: CAWSRTGEREQYF; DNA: TGTGCCTGGAGCAGGACAGGCGAAAGGGAGCAGTACTTC
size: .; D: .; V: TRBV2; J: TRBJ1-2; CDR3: CASSEPVYGKYGYTF; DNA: TGTGCCAGCAGTGAACCAGTCTACGGAAAGTATGGCTACACCTTC
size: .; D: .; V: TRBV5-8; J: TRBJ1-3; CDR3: CASSLAGVPGNTIYF; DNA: TGTGCCAGCAGCTTGGCCGGGGTTCCTGGAAACACCATATATTTT
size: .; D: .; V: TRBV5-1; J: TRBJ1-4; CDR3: CASSLVQGPNEKLFF; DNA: TGCGCCAGCAGCTTGGTACAGGGTCCAAATGAAAAACTGTTTTTT
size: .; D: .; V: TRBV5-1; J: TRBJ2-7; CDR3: CASRGAVYEQYF; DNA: TGCGCCAGCAGAGGGGCGGTCTACGAGCAGTACTTC
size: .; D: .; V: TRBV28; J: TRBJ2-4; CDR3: CASSFSPDAHPTKNIQYF; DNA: TGTGCCAGCAGTTTTAGCCCGGACGCCCATCCAACCAAAAACATTCAGTACTTC
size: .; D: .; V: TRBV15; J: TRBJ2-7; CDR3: CATSRQQGTPGEQYF; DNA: TGTGCCACCAGCAGACAACAGGGTACCCCTGGGGAGCAGTACTTC
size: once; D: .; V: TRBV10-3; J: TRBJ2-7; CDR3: CAISETGRAYEQYF; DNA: TGTGCCATCAGTGAGACAGGGCGCGCCTACGAGCAGTACTTC
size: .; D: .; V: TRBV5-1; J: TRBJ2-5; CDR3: CASSPEWRSQETQYF; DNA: TGCGCCAGCAGCCCGGAGTGGAGAAGCCAAGAGACCCAGTACTTC
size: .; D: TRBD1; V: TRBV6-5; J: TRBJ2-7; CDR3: CASSRGLYYEQYF; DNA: TGTGCCAGCAGCAGGGGGCTATACTACGAGCAGTACTTC
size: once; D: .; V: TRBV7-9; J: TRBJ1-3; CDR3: CASKPGTWGNTIYF; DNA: TGTGCCAGCAAACCCGGGACGTGGGGAAACACCATATATTTT
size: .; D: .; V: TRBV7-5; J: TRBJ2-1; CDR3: CARSATRRQAYNEQFF; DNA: TGTGCCAGAAGCGCCACCCGGAGACAGGCCTACAATGAGCAGTTCTTC